The 28 T cell receptor beta chains in this list originate from one sample, sequenced in a study of response to subunit inactivated influenza vaccine. Each CDR3 protein gets one entry after TCRdb re-called the RT-PCR reads with MiXCR. The repertoire consists of a few hundred thousand distinct CDR3 sequences, with 11% occurring once and the leading ten covering about 12%. Sequencing used PBMCs from blood, obtained 40 to 50 days after vaccination. Receptors originate from a man in his fifties who received an inactivated influenza vaccine.

V is TRBV29-1 and J is TRBJ2-7; 7 nucleotides align to TRBD1. This CDR3 has 13 residues. V dropped 3 bases and J dropped 0; count of bases not matched to a gene: 2. The germline gives CDR1 SQVTM, CDR2 ANQGSEA. CDR3 loop: CSVDRQGSYEQYF. The CDR3 DNA reads as TGCAGCGTTGATAGACAGGGCTCCTACGAGCAGTACTTC.

This clonotype has a handful of counts. The chain links TRBV20-1 to TRBJ1-4; 9 bases are a match to TRBD1. Germline loops: CDR1 DFQATT, CDR2 SNEGSKA (reference sequence). The CDR3 is 15 amino acids. J lost 0 bases, V lost 3 bases, and 2 bases had no gene match. The CDR3 DNA follows: TGCAGTGCTAGCGGGACAGGGACAACTAATGAAAAACTGTTTTTT. Protein product: CSASGTGTTNEKLFF.

V is TRBV12-3 or TRBV12-4 and J is TRBJ2-7; TRBD2 matches at 10 bases. This CDR3 region has 15 residues. V lost 6 bases and J lost 4; bases outside the gene matches: 9. CDR3 sequence: CASRPGTSGIYEQYF. The CDR3 region has the DNA TGTGCCAGCAGGCCCGGTACTAGCGGGATATACGAGCAGTACTTC.

The genes are TRBV7-2 and TRBJ2-3, with D perhaps matching TRBD2 (5 bases). Trimming removed 0 bases at V and 6 bases at J, with 10 bases between. CDR3 length: 14 residues. Germline CDR1 is SGHTA and CDR2 is FQGNSA. As DNA, the CDR3 is TGTGCCAGCAGCTTAGCTCTAGCTGCCGATACGCAGTATTTT. It translates to CASSLALAADTQYF.

This clonotype has only a few counts. The chain employs TRBV9 and TRBJ1-1, with D perhaps TRBD1 (5 bases). The V gene lost 3 bases and the J gene lost 1 base, with 10 bases spanning the gap. The CDR3 totals 14 residues. Germline CDR1 is SGDLS and CDR2 is YYNGEE. CDR3 region: CASSAGHQNTEAFF. CDR3 nucleotide sequence: TGTGCCAGCAGCGCCGGACACCAGAACACTGAAGCTTTCTTT.

V and J are TRBV30 and TRBJ2-4; 7 bases line up with TRBD2. Germline V gene sequence: CDR1 GTSNPN, CDR2 SVGIG (reference sequence). J was trimmed by 5 bases and V by 3 bases; bases with no gene match: 13. The CDR3 runs 16 residues. DNA of the CDR3: TGTGCCTGGAGCCTATCAGGAGCGGGGAAGGAAAACATTCAGTACTTC. Its translation is CAWSLSGAGKENIQYF.

This clonotype was seen at least ten times. This rearrangement joins TRBV28 to TRBJ2-3, with 9 nucleotides matching TRBD2. Per germline, CDR1 MDHEN and CDR2 SYDVKM. With 2 bases clipped from V and 2 bases from J, the junction kept 5 bases outside the gene matches. The CDR3 totals 16 residues. CDR3 residues: CASSLNSGGFTDTQYF. Written as DNA, the CDR3 is TGTGCCAGCAGTTTAAATAGCGGGGGTTTCACAGATACGCAGTATTTT.

V gene TRBV4-2 combines with J gene TRBJ2-5; D uncertain. V lost 0 bases and J 2 bases, leaving 10 bases between the germline ends. This CDR3 is built from 15 residues. Germline lookup yields CDR1 LGHNA and CDR2 YNFKEQ. The CDR3 region is CASSQDLYRQETQYF. Written as DNA, the CDR3 is TGTGCCAGCAGCCAAGATCTTTACAGACAAGAGACCCAGTACTTC.

The rearrangement links TRBV30 to TRBJ1-3; D ambiguous. This CDR3 spans 15 amino acids. V was pared by 3 bases and J by 7 bases, with 19 bases between. In germline, CDR1 is GTSNPN, CDR2 SVGIG (reference sequence). The CDR3 reads CAWSWGSLRQNTIYF. In nucleotides, the CDR3 is TGTGCCTGGAGCTGGGGAAGCCTTCGCCAGAACACCATATATTTT.

This clonotype was picked up a small number of times. The rearrangement uses TRBV7-2 and TRBJ2-3; 9 bases agree with TRBD2. The CDR3 loop spans 16 amino acids. The germline V gene has CDR1 SGHTA and CDR2 FQGNSA. The ends lost 1 base at V and 5 bases at J; junction bases unmatched: 7. CDR3 DNA sequence: TGTGCCAGCAGCTTAGGTGCGGGAGGGTTCTTAGATACGCAGTATTTT. Translating gives CASSLGAGGFLDTQYF.

This chain connects TRBV7-2 to TRBJ2-7; 7 nucleotides line up with TRBD2. Germline CDR1 SGHTA, CDR2 FQGNSA. The CDR3 loop spans 15 amino acids. With V trimmed by 4 bases and J by 1 base, 7 bases remained unmatched. The CDR3 DNA reads TGTGCCAGCAGCTCCGCGCCAGCGGGATCCTACGAGCAGTACTTC. Translating gives CASSSAPAGSYEQYF.

This chain links TRBV12-3 or TRBV12-4 with TRBJ2-1; TRBD2 might be the D (6 bases). The CDR3 contains 14 residues. Trimming took off 6 bases at V and 5 bases at J, with 14 bases between the two ends. The CDR3 is CASRPGLDDNEQFF. The CDR3 DNA follows: TGTGCCAGCAGGCCGGGACTTGATGACAATGAGCAGTTCTTC.

The chain uses TRBV6-2 or TRBV6-3 and TRBJ2-1; perhaps TRBD2 as D (6 bases). Germline V gives CDR1 MNHEY, CDR2 SVGEGT. The CDR3 is made up of 18 amino acids. V lost 5 bases, J lost 3 bases, and 23 bases lay in between. The DNA of the CDR3 is TGTGCCAGCAGTGCCTTCTTAATGCGGGTGGACTACTACAATGAGCAGTTCTTC. Protein product: CASSAFLMRVDYYNEQFF.

There are a few counts of this clonotype. The chain uses TRBV11-2 and TRBJ2-7; the match to TRBD2 covers 11 bases. The CDR3 is 16 residues long. Germline V gene data show CDR1 as SGHAT and CDR2 as FQNNGV. V lost 7 bases, J lost 2 bases, and 10 bases stayed unmatched. Written as DNA, the CDR3 is TGTGCCAGCAAAACCTCTAGCGGGAGGAGTCCCTACGAGCAGTACTTC. Protein: CASKTSSGRSPYEQYF.

The table lists this clonotype with many counts. The chain carries TRBV12-3 or TRBV12-4 and TRBJ1-1, with D unresolved. CDR3 length: 14 residues. Trimming removed 3 bases from V and 1 base from J, with 9 bases in between. The CDR3 reads CASSFLPRNTEAFF. In DNA form, the CDR3 reads TGTGCCAGCAGTTTTCTCCCCAGGAACACTGAAGCTTTCTTT.

The table lists this clonotype with a few counts. V usage is TRBV6-2 or TRBV6-3 and J usage is TRBJ1-2, with D perhaps TRBD1 (6 bases). Trimming took off 6 bases at V and 4 bases at J, with 15 bases between the two ends. The CDR3 sequence is 14 residues long. CDR1 MNHEY and CDR2 SVGEGT come from the germline V gene. CDR3 nucleotides: TGTGCCAGCAGGCCGACAGGCGGATTCTATGGCTACACCTTC. Its protein is CASRPTGGFYGYTF.

J is TRBJ2-7 and V is TRBV4-1, with 9 bases aligning to TRBD2. J gave up 3 bases and V 6 bases, and 12 bases lay outside the gene matches. The germline V gene has CDR1 MGHRA and CDR2 YSYEKL. CDR3 length: 16 residues. Here the CDR3 DNA reads TGCGCCAGCAGTCTGGGTCTGACTAGCGGTTACTACGAGCAGTACTTC. It encodes CASSLGLTSGYYEQYF.

The gene calls are TRBV7-6 and TRBJ2-2; 8 bases agree with TRBD1. The CDR3 is 15 residues long. Germline CDR1 SGHVS, CDR2 FNYEAQ. The J segment lost 6 bases and the V segment lost 4 bases, leaving 7 bases of the junction unmatched. Here the CDR3 DNA reads TGTGCCAGCAGCTCCAGGACAGGGCGGGCCGGGGAGCTGTTTTTT. Its protein is CASSSRTGRAGELFF.

J is TRBJ2-7 and V is TRBV2; D call uncertain. The V and J ends lost 7 bases and 1 base respectively, with 11 bases between them. The CDR3 extends over 13 amino acids. Germline-derived CDR1 and CDR2 are SNHLY and FYNNEI. CDR3 region: CASINDGSYEQYF. CDR3 sequence (DNA): TGTGCCAGCATAAACGACGGTTCCTACGAGCAGTACTTC.

The chain couples TRBV25-1 to TRBJ2-5; D unclear. The CDR3 length is 14 residues. Germline CDR1 MGHDK, CDR2 SYGVNS. The V end was cut by 0 bases, the J end by 5 bases, with 10 bases between. Here the CDR3 DNA reads TGTGCCAGCAGTGAATATACGGTGCACGAGACCCAGTACTTC. Its protein is CASSEYTVHETQYF. Full variable domain (rest looked up from reference TRBV25-1 and TRBJ2-5): EADIYQTPRYLVIGTGKKITLECSQTMGHDKMYWYQQDPGMELHLIHYSYGVNSTEKGDLSSESTVSRIRTEHFPLTLESARPSHTSQYLCASSEYTVHETQYFGPGTRLLVL.

The V call is TRBV5-1, the J call TRBJ2-5, with D possibly being TRBD2 (7 bases). CDR1 and CDR2 (germline): SGHRS, YFSETQ. This CDR3 has 14 amino acids. Between the trimmed V and J ends, which lost 4 bases and 2 bases, there was a span of 12 bases. CDR3 sequence (DNA): TGCGCCAGCAGCGGGGGGGGCCATCAAGAGACCCAGTACTTC. Translation: CASSGGGHQETQYF. Filled out from reference TRBV5-1 and TRBJ2-5, the complete variable domain reads KAGVTQTPRYLIKTRGQQVTLSCSPISGHRSVSWYQQTPGQGLQFLFEYFSETQRNKGNFPGRFSGRQFSNSRSEMNVSTLELGDSALYLCASSGGGHQETQYFGPGTRLLVL.

This sequence joins TRBV6-1 and TRBJ1-1; TRBD1 matches at 7 bases. J gave up 4 bases and V 5 bases, and 7 bases lay outside the gene matches. Germline assignment: CDR1 MNHNS and CDR2 SASEGT. The CDR3 runs 14 residues. This CDR3 is CASSPDRTITEAFF. The CDR3, as DNA: TGTGCCAGCAGTCCGGACAGGACTATCACTGAAGCTTTCTTT.

The J gene is TRBJ2-3, the V gene TRBV5-6, with D maybe TRBD1 (6 bases). The V and J ends lost 4 bases and 2 bases respectively, with 11 bases between them. The CDR3 sequence is 14 residues long. Germline V gene lookup returns CDR1 SGHDT and CDR2 YYEEEE. CDR3 nucleotides: TGTGCCAGCAGCGCGCCAGGGGCCACAGATACGCAGTATTTT. Translated: CASSAPGATDTQYF.

This clonotype occurred a few times. The V call is TRBV10-3, the J call TRBJ2-5, with a weak D call TRBD1 (6 bases). The germline V gene has CDR1 ENHRY and CDR2 SYGVKD. This CDR3 has 14 amino acids. V was trimmed by 3 bases and J by 1 base, leaving 9 bases between them. The CDR3 here is CAISEQGPQETQYF. The CDR3 nucleotides are TGTGCCATCAGTGAACAGGGTCCCCAAGAGACCCAGTACTTC.

This clonotype was recorded many times. The chain is built from TRBV28 and TRBJ1-2; 12 nucleotides line up with TRBD1. CDR3 size: 15 residues. Germline CDR1 is MDHEN and CDR2 is SYDVKM. The trim removed 3 bases at V and 8 bases at J, leaving 7 bases unmatched. CDR3 nucleotide sequence: TGTGCCAGCAGTTTTAATCGGGACAGGGGGCTCGGCTACACCTTC. Its translation is CASSFNRDRGLGYTF.

The chain links TRBV5-1 to TRBJ1-5, with a tentative D call TRBD1 (5 bases). The CDR3 is made up of 15 amino acids. V lost 0 bases, J lost 7 bases, and 14 bases lay in between. Germline V gives CDR1 SGHRS, CDR2 YFSETQ. CDR3 nucleotides: TGCGCCAGCAGCTTGGAGGGCAGGGAAGGACAGCCCCAGCATTTT. This codes for CASSLEGREGQPQHF.

At least ten counts were recorded for this clonotype. This rearrangement joins TRBV20-1 to TRBJ1-5, with D unclear. The germline V gene encodes CDR1 DFQATT and CDR2 SNEGSKA (reference sequence). The CDR3 consists of 13 residues. The V and J ends lost 3 bases and 2 bases respectively, with 8 bases between them. The CDR3 is CSASGDRNQPQHF. The CDR3 DNA is TGCAGTGCTAGTGGCGATCGCAATCAGCCCCAGCATTTT.

The chain employs TRBV4-2 and TRBJ2-1; 10 positions agree with TRBD2. CDR3 length equals 15 residues. J gave up 12 bases and V 1 base, and 9 bases lay outside the gene matches. Germline assignment: CDR1 LGHNA and CDR2 YNFKEQ. The CDR3 DNA reads TGTGCCAGCAGCCAAGTGCCTAGCGGGGGTAGCGGGCAGTTCTTC. It yields the protein CASSQVPSGGSGQFF.